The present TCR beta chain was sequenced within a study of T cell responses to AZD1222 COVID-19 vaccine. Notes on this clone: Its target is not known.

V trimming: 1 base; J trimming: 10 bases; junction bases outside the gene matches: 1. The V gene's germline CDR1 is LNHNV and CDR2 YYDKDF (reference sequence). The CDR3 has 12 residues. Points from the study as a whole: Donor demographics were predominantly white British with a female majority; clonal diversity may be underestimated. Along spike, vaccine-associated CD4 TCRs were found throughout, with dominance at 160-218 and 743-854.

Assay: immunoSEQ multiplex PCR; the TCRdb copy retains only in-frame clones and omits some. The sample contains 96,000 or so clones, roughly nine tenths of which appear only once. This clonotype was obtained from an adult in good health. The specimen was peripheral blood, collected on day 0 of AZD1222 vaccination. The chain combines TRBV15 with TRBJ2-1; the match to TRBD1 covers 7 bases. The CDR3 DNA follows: TGTGCCACCAGCAGAGGGGACAGAGAGCAGTTCTTC. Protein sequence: CATSRGDREQFF. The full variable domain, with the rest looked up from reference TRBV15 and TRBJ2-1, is DAMVIQNPRYQVTQFGKPVTLSCSQTLNHNVMYWYQQKSSQAPKLLFHYYDKDFNNEADTPDNFQSRRPNTSFCFLDIRSPGLGDTAMYLCATSRGDREQFFGPGTRLTVL.